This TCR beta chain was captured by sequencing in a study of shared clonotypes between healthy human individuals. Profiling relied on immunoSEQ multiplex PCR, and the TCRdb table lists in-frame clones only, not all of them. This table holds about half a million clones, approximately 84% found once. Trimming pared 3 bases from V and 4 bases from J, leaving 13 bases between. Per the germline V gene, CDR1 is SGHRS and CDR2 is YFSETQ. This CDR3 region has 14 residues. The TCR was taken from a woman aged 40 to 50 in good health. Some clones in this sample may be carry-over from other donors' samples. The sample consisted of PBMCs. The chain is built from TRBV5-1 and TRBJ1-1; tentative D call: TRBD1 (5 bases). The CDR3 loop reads CASSWDRVITEAFF. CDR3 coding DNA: TGCGCCAGCAGCTGGGACCGAGTGATCACTGAAGCTTTCTTT.